The clone carrying this T cell receptor beta chain was detected ten times or more. Its antigen is currently unknown. Quantitative 5'-RACE was performed with molecular barcodes, and it yielded the TCR beta libraries. TCRdb recomputed calls from the 5' RACE reads with MiXCR, one row per CDR3 protein. The sample lists just under 95,000 distinct CDR3 sequences, roughly 8.8% occurring once. This sample is drawn from a study of CD8 T cells in ankylosing spondylitis. Findings and caveats of the study: Clones tied to disease were said to be significantly enriched in matched ankylosing spondylitis synovial fluid. A TCR beta motif of about 8 highly homologous variants appeared characteristic of ankylosing spondylitis blood.

V shed 6 bases and J shed 8 bases, with 22 bases lying between them. This CDR3 spans 14 amino acids. The V gene's germline CDR1 is DFQATT and CDR2 SNEGSKA (reference sequence). The chain carries TRBV20-1 and TRBJ1-2; D is perhaps TRBD1 (6 bases). The TCR originated in a male donor with ankylosing spondylitis or in good health (not recorded which). What was sequenced was blood, either unsorted or a sorted T cell fraction (not recorded which). CDR3 in DNA: TGCAGTGCCCCCCTCAGTTGGGGGGGCTGGGGCTACACCTTC. Translated, it gives CSAPLSWGGWGYTF.